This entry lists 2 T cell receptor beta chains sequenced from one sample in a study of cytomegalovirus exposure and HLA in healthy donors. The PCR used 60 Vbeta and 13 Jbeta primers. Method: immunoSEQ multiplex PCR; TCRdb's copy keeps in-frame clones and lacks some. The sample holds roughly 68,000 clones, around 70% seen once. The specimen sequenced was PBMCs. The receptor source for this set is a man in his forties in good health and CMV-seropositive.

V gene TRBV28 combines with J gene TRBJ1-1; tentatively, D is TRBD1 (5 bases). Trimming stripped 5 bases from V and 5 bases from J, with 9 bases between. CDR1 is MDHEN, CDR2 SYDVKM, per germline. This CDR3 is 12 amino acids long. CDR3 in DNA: TGTGCCAGCAGTGCGGGGGGGACTGAAGCTTTCTTT. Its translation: CASSAGGTEAFF.

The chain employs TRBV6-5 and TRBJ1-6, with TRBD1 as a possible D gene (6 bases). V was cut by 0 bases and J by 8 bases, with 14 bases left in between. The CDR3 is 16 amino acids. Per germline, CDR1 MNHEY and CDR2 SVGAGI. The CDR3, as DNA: TGTGCCAGCAGTTACTCGTCAGGGGCGCCTGATTCACCCCTCCACTTT. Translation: CASSYSSGAPDSPLHF.